This TCR beta chain was observed in a study of CD8+ T cells in alopecia areata. Study as a whole: Tofacitinib lasted 6 to 18 months, then 6 months off drug.

The CDR3 sequence is 16 residues long. Per germline, CDR1 MNHEY and CDR2 SVGAGI. Unmatched junction bases numbered 7, after V lost 0 bases and J lost 4 bases. Isolated RNA was reverse transcribed into cDNA used as the sequencing template. Libraries were prepared by immunoSEQ multiplex PCR; TCRdb keeps only in-frame clonotypes and omits some of them. This sample has under 300,000 clones; roughly two thirds occur once, and the top ten carry around 1.2%. This clone was detected only once. The V gene is TRBV6-5, the J gene TRBJ1-1; the match to TRBD1 covers 8 bases. This sequence originates from a human donor with alopecia areata. Sequencing was performed on CD4+ T cells sorted from blood, taken at week 0. CDR3 DNA: TGTGCCAGCAGTTACTCCGGGACAGGAGTAGGCACTGAAGCTTTCTTT. Its protein is CASSYSGTGVGTEAFF.